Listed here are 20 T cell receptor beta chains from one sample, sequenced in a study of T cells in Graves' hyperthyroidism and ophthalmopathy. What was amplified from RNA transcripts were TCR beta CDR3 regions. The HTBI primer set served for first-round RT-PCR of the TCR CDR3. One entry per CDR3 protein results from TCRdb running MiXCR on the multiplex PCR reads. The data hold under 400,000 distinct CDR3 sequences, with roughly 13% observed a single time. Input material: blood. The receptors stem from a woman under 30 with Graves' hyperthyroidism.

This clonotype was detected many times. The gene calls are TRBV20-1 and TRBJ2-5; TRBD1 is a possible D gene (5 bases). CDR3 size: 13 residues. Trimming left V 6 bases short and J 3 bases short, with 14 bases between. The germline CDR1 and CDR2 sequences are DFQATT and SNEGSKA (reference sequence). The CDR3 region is CSALMTEKETQYF. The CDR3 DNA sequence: TGCAGTGCCCTCATGACAGAAAAAGAGACCCAGTACTTC.

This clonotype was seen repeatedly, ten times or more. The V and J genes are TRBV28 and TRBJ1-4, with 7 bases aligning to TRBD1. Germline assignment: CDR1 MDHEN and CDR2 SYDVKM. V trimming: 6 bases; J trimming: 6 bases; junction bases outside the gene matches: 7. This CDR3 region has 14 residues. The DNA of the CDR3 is TGTGCCAGCAGCCCCGGGACAGTACATGAAAAACTGTTTTTT. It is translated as CASSPGTVHEKLFF.

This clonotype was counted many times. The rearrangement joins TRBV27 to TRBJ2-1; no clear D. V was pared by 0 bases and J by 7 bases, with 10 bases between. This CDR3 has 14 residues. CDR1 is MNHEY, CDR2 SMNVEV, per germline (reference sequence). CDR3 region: CASSLSAASNEQFF. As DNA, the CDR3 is TGTGCCAGCAGTTTATCAGCCGCCTCTAATGAGCAGTTCTTC.

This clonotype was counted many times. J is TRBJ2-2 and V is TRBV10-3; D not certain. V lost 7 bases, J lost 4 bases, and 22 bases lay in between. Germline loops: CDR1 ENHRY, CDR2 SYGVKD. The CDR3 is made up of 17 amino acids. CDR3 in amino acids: CAIKASDPALGTGELFF. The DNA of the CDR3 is TGTGCCATCAAGGCTAGTGACCCCGCTTTAGGCACCGGGGAGCTGTTTTTT.

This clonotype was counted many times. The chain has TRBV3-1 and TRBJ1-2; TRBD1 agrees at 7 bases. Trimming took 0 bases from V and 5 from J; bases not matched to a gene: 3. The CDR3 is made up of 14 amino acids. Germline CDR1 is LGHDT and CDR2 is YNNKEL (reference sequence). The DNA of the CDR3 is TGTGCCAGCAGCCAAGAGGTACAGGGGTATGGCTACACCTTC. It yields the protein CASSQEVQGYGYTF.

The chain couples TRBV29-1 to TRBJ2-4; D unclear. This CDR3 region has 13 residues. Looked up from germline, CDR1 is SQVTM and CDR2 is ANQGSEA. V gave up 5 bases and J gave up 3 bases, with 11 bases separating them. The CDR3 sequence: CSVRGTLKNIQYF. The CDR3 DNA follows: TGCAGCGTTCGTGGTACCCTCAAAAACATTCAGTACTTC.

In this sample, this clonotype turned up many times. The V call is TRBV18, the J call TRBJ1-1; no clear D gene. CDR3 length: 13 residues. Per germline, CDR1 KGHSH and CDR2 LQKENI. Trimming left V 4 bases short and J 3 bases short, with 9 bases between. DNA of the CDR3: TGTGCCAGCTCACTTCTCGAGGACACTGAAGCTTTCTTT. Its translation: CASSLLEDTEAFF.

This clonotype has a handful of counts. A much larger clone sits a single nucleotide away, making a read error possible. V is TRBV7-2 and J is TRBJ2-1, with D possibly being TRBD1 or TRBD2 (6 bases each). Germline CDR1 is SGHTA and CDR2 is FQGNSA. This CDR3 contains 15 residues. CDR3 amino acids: CASGLGGGARNEQFF. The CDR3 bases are TGTGCCAGCGGCTTGGGGGGCGGGGCGCGCAATGAGCAGTTCTTC.

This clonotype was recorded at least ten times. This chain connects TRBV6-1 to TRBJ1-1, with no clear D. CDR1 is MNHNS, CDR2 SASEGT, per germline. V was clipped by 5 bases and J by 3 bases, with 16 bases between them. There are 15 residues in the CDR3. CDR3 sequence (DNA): TGTGCCAGCAGTTTATCAAGTTGGGCGGACACTGAAGCTTTCTTT. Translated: CASSLSSWADTEAFF.

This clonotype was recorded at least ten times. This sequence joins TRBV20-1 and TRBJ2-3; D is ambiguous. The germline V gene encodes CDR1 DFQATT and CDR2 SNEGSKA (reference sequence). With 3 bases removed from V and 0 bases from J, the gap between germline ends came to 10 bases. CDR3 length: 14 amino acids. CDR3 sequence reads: CSASSDSSTDTQYF. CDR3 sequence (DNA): TGCAGTGCTAGTAGTGACTCCAGCACAGATACGCAGTATTTT.

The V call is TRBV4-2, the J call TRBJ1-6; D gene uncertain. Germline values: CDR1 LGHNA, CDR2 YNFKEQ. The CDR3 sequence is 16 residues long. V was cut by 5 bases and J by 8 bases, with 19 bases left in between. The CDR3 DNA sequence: TGTGCCAGCAGCTACGGGCCCTCCGAATGGGATTCACCCCTCCACTTT. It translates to CASSYGPSEWDSPLHF.

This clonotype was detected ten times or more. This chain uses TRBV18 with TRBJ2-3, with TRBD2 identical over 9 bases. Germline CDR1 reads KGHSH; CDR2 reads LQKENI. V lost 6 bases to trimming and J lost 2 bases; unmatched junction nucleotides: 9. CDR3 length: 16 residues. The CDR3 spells CASSPFSGSSTDTQYF. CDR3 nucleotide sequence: TGTGCCAGCTCGCCTTTTAGCGGGAGTTCCACAGATACGCAGTATTTT.

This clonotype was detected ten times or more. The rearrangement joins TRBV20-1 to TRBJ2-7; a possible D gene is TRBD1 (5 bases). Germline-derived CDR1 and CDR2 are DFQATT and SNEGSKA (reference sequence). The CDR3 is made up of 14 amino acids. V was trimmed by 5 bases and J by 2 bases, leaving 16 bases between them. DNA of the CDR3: TGCAGTGCTCCTTCCAGGGAAGGGCCCTACGAGCAGTACTTC. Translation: CSAPSREGPYEQYF.

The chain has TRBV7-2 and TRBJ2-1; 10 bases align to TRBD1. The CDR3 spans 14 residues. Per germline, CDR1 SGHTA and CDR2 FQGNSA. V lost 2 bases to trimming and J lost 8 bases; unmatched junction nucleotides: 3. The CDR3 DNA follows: TGTGCCAGCAGCTTATATGGACAGGGGGATGAGCAGTTCTTC. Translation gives CASSLYGQGDEQFF.

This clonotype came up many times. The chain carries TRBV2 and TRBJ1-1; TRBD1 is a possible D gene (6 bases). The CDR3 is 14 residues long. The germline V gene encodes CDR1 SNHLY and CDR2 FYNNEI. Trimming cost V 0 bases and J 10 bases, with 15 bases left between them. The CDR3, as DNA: TGTGCCAGCAGTGAAGCCATGGGGGCGCGCGGAGCTTTCTTT. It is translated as CASSEAMGARGAFF.

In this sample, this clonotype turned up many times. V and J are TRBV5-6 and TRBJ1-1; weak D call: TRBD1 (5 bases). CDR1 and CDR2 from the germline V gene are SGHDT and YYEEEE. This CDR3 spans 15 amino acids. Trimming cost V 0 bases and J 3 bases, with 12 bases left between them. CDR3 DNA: TGTGCCAGCAGCTTGGTAATTCAGGGCTACACTGAAGCTTTCTTT. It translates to CASSLVIQGYTEAFF.

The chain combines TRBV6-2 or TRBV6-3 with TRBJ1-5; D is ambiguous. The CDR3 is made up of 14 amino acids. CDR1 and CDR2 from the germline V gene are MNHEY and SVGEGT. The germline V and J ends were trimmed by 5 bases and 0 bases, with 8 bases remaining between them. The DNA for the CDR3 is TGTGCCAGCAGTGGACGGGGTAGCAATCAGCCCCAGCATTTT. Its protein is CASSGRGSNQPQHF.

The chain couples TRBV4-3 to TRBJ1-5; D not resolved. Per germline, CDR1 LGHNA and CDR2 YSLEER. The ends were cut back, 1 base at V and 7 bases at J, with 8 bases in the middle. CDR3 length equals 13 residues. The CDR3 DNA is TGCGCCAGCAGCCAAGCCCCTAACCAGCCCCAGCATTTT. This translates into CASSQAPNQPQHF.

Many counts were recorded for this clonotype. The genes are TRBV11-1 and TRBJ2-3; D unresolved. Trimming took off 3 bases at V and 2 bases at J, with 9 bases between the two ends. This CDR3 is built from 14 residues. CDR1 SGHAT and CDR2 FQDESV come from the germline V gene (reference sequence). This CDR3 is CASSFDSYTDTQYF. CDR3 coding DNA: TGTGCCAGCAGCTTCGACTCCTACACAGATACGCAGTATTTT.

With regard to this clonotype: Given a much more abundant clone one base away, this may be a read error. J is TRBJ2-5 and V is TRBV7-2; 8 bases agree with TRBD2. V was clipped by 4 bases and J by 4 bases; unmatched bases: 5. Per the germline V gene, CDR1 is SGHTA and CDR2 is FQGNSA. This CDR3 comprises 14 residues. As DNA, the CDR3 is TGTACCAGCAGCTCTAGGGCGGGAGGAGAGACCCAGTACTTC. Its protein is CTSSSRAGGETQYF.